Listed below are T cell receptor beta chains from one sample, sequenced in a study of blood T cell repertoires in COVID-19. The method was immunoSEQ multiplex PCR; TCRdb's version includes in-frame clones alone and lacks a portion of them. The sample holds about 120,000 clones, approximately 85% seen once. The specimen sequenced was peripheral blood. Every receptor here comes from a human donor in a cohort sampled during active COVID-19. CDR3s include the opening cysteine and the closing phenylalanine or tryptophan. The D gene is left open where the match is weak. Clone size is stated in some rows and not others, as once, few, many or a class when expanded.

CDR3aa,CDR3nt,v_gene,d_gene,j_gene,abundance
CASSAQGFTGELFF,TGTGCCAGCAGCGCACAGGGTTTCACCGGGGAGCTGTTTTTT,TRBV9,NA,TRBJ2-2,once
CASSTGDQPQHF,TGTGCCAGCAGCACGGGTGATCAGCCCCAGCATTTT,TRBV6-6,NA,TRBJ1-5,few
CASSRLTEDGYTF,TGTGCCAGCAGCCGGCTGACGGAGGATGGCTACACCTTC,TRBV11-2,NA,TRBJ1-2,NA
CASTGTENYGYTF,TGTGCCAGTACCGGGACTGAGAACTATGGCTACACCTTC,TRBV19,NA,TRBJ1-2,NA
CATEQGNDEKLFF,TGTGCCACCGAACAGGGGAATGATGAAAAACTGTTTTTT,TRBV28,TRBD1,TRBJ1-4,NA
CASSLGQGAPNTEAFF,TGCGCCAGCAGCTTAGGACAGGGGGCGCCGAACACTGAAGCTTTCTTT,TRBV5-1,TRBD1,TRBJ1-1,NA
CASSTPGLAGVNYNEQFF,TGTGCCAGCAGCACCCCGGGACTAGCGGGGGTAAACTACAATGAGCAGTTCTTC,TRBV21-1,NA,TRBJ2-1,NA
CASSLNPRSTDTQYF,TGTGCCAGCAGCTTAAATCCGCGGTCCACAGATACGCAGTATTTT,TRBV11-2,NA,TRBJ2-3,NA
CASSSQGSDTQYF,TGTGCCAGCAGTTCACAGGGATCAGATACGCAGTATTTT,TRBV12-3/TRBV12-4,NA,TRBJ2-3,NA
CATSRDRGLAGHNEQFF,TGTGCCACCAGCAGAGATCGGGGACTAGCGGGCCACAATGAGCAGTTCTTC,TRBV15,TRBD2,TRBJ2-1,NA
CASSQDPGPGETQYF,TGCGCCAGCAGCCAAGACCCAGGGCCAGGGGAGACCCAGTACTTC,TRBV4-1,NA,TRBJ2-5,NA
CASSTGTSGVAYEQYF,TGTGCCAGCAGTACAGGGACTAGCGGGGTCGCCTACGAGCAGTACTTC,TRBV5-4,TRBD2,TRBJ2-7,NA
CASRSGGAGETQYF,TGTGCCAGCAGAAGCGGGGGGGCCGGAGAGACCCAGTACTTC,TRBV6-5,TRBD2,TRBJ2-5,NA
CASSTGQGRTGELFF,TGTGCCAGCAGTACGGGACAGGGACGGACCGGGGAGCTGTTTTTT,TRBV2,TRBD1,TRBJ2-2,NA
CASSFQGPVTIYF,TGTGCCAGCAGTTTTCAGGGGCCGGTCACCATATATTTT,TRBV12-3/TRBV12-4,NA,TRBJ1-3,NA
CASSLGMGDNEKLFF,TGCGCCAGCAGCTTGGGGATGGGAGATAATGAAAAACTGTTTTTT,TRBV5-1,NA,TRBJ1-4,NA
CASSQDWGTGDNEQFF,TGCGCCAGCAGCCAAGATTGGGGGACAGGGGACAATGAGCAGTTCTTC,TRBV4-3,TRBD1,TRBJ2-1,NA
CASSYTQGGETQYF,TGTGCCAGCAGTTACACCCAGGGAGGAGAGACCCAGTACTTC,TRBV6-5,NA,TRBJ2-5,NA
CASSDRVQETQYF,TGCGCCAGCAGCGACAGGGTCCAAGAGACCCAGTACTTC,TRBV5-1,TRBD1,TRBJ2-5,NA
CASGERYNEQFF,TGCGCCAGCGGGGAGCGGTACAATGAGCAGTTCTTC,TRBV5-1,NA,TRBJ2-1,NA
CASSPRTGELFF,TGTGCCAGCTCACCGAGGACCGGGGAGCTGTTTTTT,TRBV18,NA,TRBJ2-2,NA
CASSTTSSYNEQFF,TGTGCCAGCAGCACTACAAGCTCCTACAATGAGCAGTTCTTC,TRBV7-6,NA,TRBJ2-1,NA
CASRPGQGGTEAFF,TGTGCCAGCAGACCGGGACAGGGGGGCACTGAAGCTTTCTTT,TRBV3-1/TRBV3-2,TRBD1,TRBJ1-1,NA
CASSLPQGAGNQPQHF,TGTGCCAGCAGTTTGCCGCAGGGGGCCGGCAATCAGCCCCAGCATTTT,TRBV28,TRBD1,TRBJ1-5,NA
CASSPLDTYYNEQFF,TGTGCCAGCTCACCATTGGACACGTACTACAATGAGCAGTTCTTC,TRBV18,NA,TRBJ2-1,once
CASSSGHRNTEAFF,TGTGCCAGCAGCTCGGGACATAGGAACACTGAAGCTTTCTTT,TRBV7-9,NA,TRBJ1-1,NA
CASSLGDSTTNEKLFF,TGCGCCAGCAGCTTGGGGGACAGTACAACTAATGAAAAACTGTTTTTT,TRBV5-1,TRBD1,TRBJ1-4,NA
CAISENRGSTDTQYF,TGTGCCATCAGTGAAAACAGGGGTAGCACAGATACGCAGTATTTT,TRBV10-3,TRBD1,TRBJ2-3,NA
CASRRKGSTNEKLFF,TGCGCCAGCAGGAGGAAGGGGTCAACTAATGAAAAACTGTTTTTT,TRBV4-3,NA,TRBJ1-4,NA
CASSLENGAKETQYF,TGCGCCAGCAGCTTGGAGAATGGGGCGAAAGAGACCCAGTACTTC,TRBV5-1,NA,TRBJ2-5,few
CASSLEWFSGYNEQFF,TGTGCCAGCAGCTTAGAATGGTTTTCCGGGTACAATGAGCAGTTCTTC,TRBV7-2,NA,TRBJ2-1,NA
CASSYGQGKNEQYF,TGTGCCAGCAGTTACGGGCAGGGGAAGAACGAGCAGTACTTC,TRBV6-2/TRBV6-3,NA,TRBJ2-7,NA
CASSPLNRGNTEAFF,TGTGCCAGCAGCCCCCTTAACAGGGGGAACACTGAAGCTTTCTTT,TRBV12-1,NA,TRBJ1-1,NA
CASSRTGQTTEAFF,TGTGCCAGCAGCCGGACAGGCCAAACCACTGAAGCTTTCTTT,TRBV6-2/TRBV6-3,TRBD1,TRBJ1-1,NA
CASSLTDRLEAFF,TGTGCCAGCAGCTTAACAGACAGGCTTGAAGCTTTCTTT,TRBV7-2,NA,TRBJ1-1,few
CASSSQGGYGYTF,TGTGCCAGCAGCTCCCAGGGGGGATATGGCTACACCTTC,TRBV11-2,TRBD1,TRBJ1-2,once
CASSLGGGADTQYF,TGTGCCAGCAGCTTAGGCGGGGGGGCAGATACGCAGTATTTT,TRBV7-9,TRBD2,TRBJ2-3,NA
CARSWGLAGGPMDHEQYF,TGTGCCAGAAGCTGGGGACTAGCGGGGGGGCCTATGGACCACGAGCAGTACTTC,TRBV7-5,NA,TRBJ2-7,few
CASSILADPGNTIYF,TGTGCCAGTAGTATTCTTGCGGATCCTGGAAACACCATATATTTT,TRBV19,NA,TRBJ1-3,NA
CASKYRGWNQPQHF,TGCGCCAGCAAGTACAGGGGTTGGAATCAGCCCCAGCATTTT,TRBV10-1,TRBD1,TRBJ1-5,few
CASSDRGFTEAFF,TGTGCCAGCAGCGACAGGGGGTTCACTGAAGCTTTCTTT,TRBV2,TRBD1,TRBJ1-1,NA
CASSSTSSGGITDTQYF,TGTGCCAGCAGCTCGACTTCTAGCGGGGGGATCACAGATACGCAGTATTTT,TRBV7-2,TRBD2,TRBJ2-3,NA
CSGGLPNYGYTF,TGCAGCGGTGGACTGCCCAACTATGGCTACACCTTC,TRBV29-1,NA,TRBJ1-2,NA
CASSRRTSGGPIDTQYF,TGCGCCAGCAGCCGTAGGACTAGCGGGGGGCCGATAGATACGCAGTATTTT,TRBV4-1,TRBD2,TRBJ2-3,few
CASSDIGQGLGTEAFF,TGTGCCAGCAGTGATATTGGACAGGGGCTGGGTACTGAAGCTTTCTTT,TRBV25-1,TRBD1,TRBJ1-1,NA
CASSLAGNWGYTF,TGTGCCAGCAGTTTAGCCGGGAACTGGGGCTACACCTTC,TRBV12-3/TRBV12-4,NA,TRBJ1-2,NA
CASSLGQDYWDYGYTF,TGTGCCAGCAGCTTGGGACAGGACTATTGGGACTATGGCTACACCTTC,TRBV7-2,TRBD1,TRBJ1-2,NA
CASSLYGEGSISPLHF,TGCGCCAGCAGCTTGTACGGGGAGGGCTCTATTTCACCCCTCCACTTT,TRBV5-1,NA,TRBJ1-6,NA
CASSFVAYEQYF,TGTGCCAGCAGTTTCGTTGCCTACGAGCAGTACTTC,TRBV12-3/TRBV12-4,NA,TRBJ2-7,NA